Below are 24 T cell receptor delta chains sequenced from a single sample in a study of γδ T cells in repeated Plasmodium falciparum infection. TCRdb re-called the multiplex PCR reads via CATT. Of 55,000 to 70,000 delta-chain clones listed, about 1.5% are singletons. Bulk repertoires came from Vgamma9/Vdelta2+ or Vdelta2-negative gammadelta T cells flow-sorted from PBMC. Sequenced input: gamma-delta T cells from blood. These receptors came from a pool of human donors (malaria-infected and uninfected, not separated).

Remarks on this clone: A read error is likely here: a far larger clone is one base away. The same CDR3 also results from other DNA sequences found in this sample. The CDR3: CALGELLLHLRGYVTDKLIF. In nucleotides, the CDR3 is TGTGCTCTTGGGGAACTTTTACTCCACCTACGGGGGTACGTGACCGATAAACTCATCTTT. This chain uses TRDV1 with TRDJ1; D assignment may be TRDD2 or TRDD3 (5 bases each). The CDR3 length is 20 residues. V dropped 0 bases and J dropped 2 bases, with 25 bases sitting between them. Germline lookup yields CDR1 TSWWSYY and CDR2 QGS.

This clone was recorded a few times. This probably arose from a read error, given a far larger clone one base away. The chain joins TRDV1 to TRDJ1, with 8 positions matching TRDD3. The J gene comes from matching the DNA to germline here; TCRdb lacks it. Germline V gene lookup returns CDR1 TSWWSYY and CDR2 QGS. The junction had 17 bases not matched to a gene; V was cut back by 2 bases and J by 0 bases. The CDR3 extends over 20 amino acids. CDR3 coding DNA: TGTGCTCTTGGGGAAGTGAGGACGCTGGCCACTGGGGGTTACACCGATAAACTCATCTTT. Translation gives CALGEVRTLATGGYTDKLIF.

To note about this clone: A far larger clone is off by one base, so a read error is likely. Within the sample, other DNA sequences also encode this same CDR3. The V gene corresponds to TRDV1; no J gene was called; TRDD3, the table's D call, lacks a check against the DNA. This CDR3 contains 24 residues. The V gene's germline CDR1 is TSWWSYY and CDR2 QGS. The CDR3 DNA is TGTGCTCTTGGGGATCCCGGACGCCTTCCCCGGTCTGGGGGATACCCTCGACACCGGGATAAACTCATCTTC. Protein: CALGDPGRLPRSGGYPRHRDKLIF.

This clone has a handful of counts. This likely stems from a read error, as it lies one base from a far larger clone. This sample includes further DNA sequences coding for the same CDR3. The J gene is TRDJ1, the V gene TRDV3; possible D gene TRDD3, 5 bases. The CDR3 runs to 19 residues. The germline gives CDR1 TVYSNPD, CDR2 GDNSRS (reference sequence). V was cut by 3 bases and J by 4 bases, with 33 bases left in between. Here the CDR3 DNA reads TGTGCCTTCAGCCCAATTCATTACTCAAACCGTGGGGACCGCGATAAACTCATCTTT. The encoded protein is CAFSPIHYSNRGDRDKLIF.

This clone was counted a few times. For this DNA, TCRdb reports the protein of a much larger clone, which diverges at residue 13, most likely from a read error; the protein presented here is translated directly from the DNA. The rearrangement links TRDV2 to TRDJ1, with D possibly TRDD3 on 7 matching bases. CDR3 length: 20 amino acids. Looked up from germline, CDR1 is GEAIGNYY and CDR2 is EKD. Trimming shortened V by 1 base and J by 0 bases, and 26 bases separated the two germline ends. The chain's CDR3 is CACDTAFPPATGVYTDKLIF. The CDR3 bases are TGTGCCTGTGACACGGCCTTCCCACCGGCTACTGGGGTGTACACCGATAAACTCATCTTT.

On this clone: A far larger clone is off by one base, so a read error is likely. The same CDR3 is also encoded by other DNA sequences in this sample. This rearrangement joins TRDV1 to TRDJ1, with TRDD3 identical over 9 bases. The CDR3 spans 24 residues. Germline-derived CDR1 and CDR2 are TSWWSYY and QGS. With V trimmed by 4 bases and J by 0 bases, 30 bases remained unmatched. This chain's CDR3 is CALGAQNVIPEPGDTSGYTDKLIF. The CDR3 DNA sequence: TGTGCTCTTGGGGCCCAAAACGTAATACCTGAGCCGGGGGATACTAGTGGGTACACCGATAAACTCATCTTT.

By frequency in the sample, this clone is medium-sized. Other DNA sequences in the same sample also yield this CDR3. The V gene is TRDV1, the J gene TRDJ1, with 9 bases identical to TRDD3. V was pared by 3 bases and J by 6 bases, with 53 bases of the junction left unmatched. The germline gives CDR1 TSWWSYY, CDR2 QGS. This CDR3 is built from 30 residues. The CDR3 DNA sequence: TGTGCTCTTGGGGAGATTGGCCGTCAAGATACCTTTCATTTCCTGTACAGGAGGATTTGGGGGATAACGTTACTCTATAAACTCATCTTT. Translated, it gives CALGEIGRQDTFHFLYRRIWGITLLYKLIF.

Comments on this clone: Given a far larger clone just one base away, this is likely a sequencing read error. Other DNA sequences in the sample encode the same CDR3. The chain recombines TRDV1 with TRDJ1; 8 nucleotides align to TRDD3. Germline V gene data show CDR1 as TSWWSYY and CDR2 as QGS. CDR3 length: 14 residues. Here the CDR3 reads CALAFGGYTDKLIF. In nucleotides, the CDR3 is TGCGCTCTTGCGTTTGGGGGATACACCGATAAACTCATCTTT.

In its sample, this clone was seen a few times. TCRdb pairs this DNA with a much larger clone's protein that differs at residue 6, likely a read error; the protein shown was translated from the DNA. V is TRDV1 and J is TRDJ1, with D hard to call. TCRdb supplies no J gene; here it was assigned by aligning the nucleotide sequence to germline. The CDR3 is made up of 17 amino acids. The V gene's germline CDR1 is TSWWSYY and CDR2 QGS. Trimming pared 4 bases from V and 0 bases from J, leaving 18 bases between. In nucleotides, the CDR3 is TGTGCTCTTGGGGTACGGCCTCCCGCCTCGTACACCGATAAACTCATCTTT. As protein: CALGVRPPASYTDKLIF.

This clone was counted at least ten times. The protein TCRdb gives is from a much larger clone and does not agree with this DNA's translation at residue 20, likely a read error; the protein shown here comes from the DNA. This sequence joins TRDV1 and TRDJ1, with TRDD3 matching 7 bases. Germline CDR1 TSWWSYY, CDR2 QGS. CDR3 length: 22 amino acids. In DNA, the CDR3 is TGTGCTCTTTGGGGTGACCGCATACCCTGTACTGGGGATGGGGGGCGTACCGATAAACCCATCTTT. It specifies CALWGDRIPCTGDGGRTDKPIF.

This clone was seen more than once but under ten times. A read error likely explains why the TCRdb protein, taken from a much larger clone, differs from this DNA's translation at residue 12; the protein shown is translated from the DNA. This chain connects TRDV1 to TRDJ1, with TRDD3 matching over 11 bases. Here the J gene was assigned by germline matching of the DNA, as TCRdb has none. V shed 0 bases, J shed 0 bases, and the junction held 24 bases outside the gene matches. Germline V gene lookup returns CDR1 TSWWSYY and CDR2 QGS. This CDR3 has 24 residues. DNA for the CDR3: TGTGCTCTTGGGGAACTAGGTTCTGACTTAGCCGCTGGGGGATACCCCTGGTACACCGATAAACTCATCTTT. This codes for CALGELGSDLAAGGYPWYTDKLIF.

This clone has at least ten counts. A far larger clone is a single base away, which makes a read error likely. In the same sample, other DNA sequences code for this CDR3. The V gene is TRDV1, the J gene TRDJ1; D is perhaps TRDD3 (6 bases). This CDR3 spans 16 amino acids. Germline values: CDR1 TSWWSYY, CDR2 QGS. The chain's CDR3 is CALGELGHRGSDKLIF. CDR3 nucleotides: TGCGCTCTTGGGGAACTAGGACACCGGGGGAGCGATAAACTCATCTTT.

Comments on this clone: The amino acid sequence in TCRdb belongs to a much larger clone and departs from this DNA's translation at residue 9, likely a sequencing read error; the sequence shown is translated from the DNA. The chain joins TRDV1 to TRDJ1, with 7 bases lining up with TRDD3. Assignment of the J gene here rests on matching the DNA to germline, because TCRdb gives none. Germline CDR1 is TSWWSYY and CDR2 is QGS. J lost 3 bases, V lost 5 bases, and 18 bases had no gene match. The CDR3 totals 18 residues. CDR3 DNA: TGTGCTCTTGGGAAACGGAGCCCCCGGGGGATCCCAGCCGATAAACTCATCTTT. Its protein is CALGKRSPRGIPADKLIF.

This clone was detected only a few times. The protein recorded in TCRdb matches a much larger clone and deviates from this DNA's translation at residue 16, suggesting a read error; the protein here is obtained by translating the DNA. The chain combines TRDV1 with TRDJ1; 7 bases are shared with TRDD3. CDR1 is TSWWSYY, CDR2 QGS, per germline. This CDR3 comprises 20 residues. DNA of the CDR3: TGTGCTCTTGGGGAACTAGCCCGCTATTCCAGGGGGATGTACACCGGTAAACTCATCTTT. Translation: CALGELARYSRGMYTGKLIF.

On this clone itself: The protein held in TCRdb is that of a much larger clone and does not match this DNA's translation at residue 11, likely because of a read error; the protein shown is translated from the DNA. This chain uses TRDV2 with TRDJ1, with D possibly TRDD3 on 6 matching bases. TCRdb records no J gene; here it was assigned by comparing the DNA to germline. V was clipped by 0 bases and J by 0 bases, with 19 bases between them. Per the germline V gene, CDR1 is GEAIGNYY and CDR2 is EKD. The CDR3 has 18 residues. The CDR3, as DNA: TGTGCCTGTGACACCGTCCGGGGGACCCAATTCTACACCGATAAACTCATCTTT. This sequence encodes CACDTVRGTQFYTDKLIF.

This clone has just a few counts. The protein given by TCRdb reflects a much larger clone and differs at residue 13 from this DNA's translation, likely from a read error; the protein shown is the DNA's translation. The chain couples TRDV3 to TRDJ1; possible D gene TRDD2, 6 bases. CDR3 length: 14 amino acids. In germline, CDR1 is TVYSNPD, CDR2 GDNSRS (reference sequence). CDR3 residues: CASAFRRYTDKLTF. CDR3 coding DNA: TGTGCTTCGGCCTTCCGCAGATACACCGATAAACTCACCTTT.

As regards this clone: A read error likely explains why the TCRdb protein, taken from a much larger clone, differs from this DNA's translation at residue 3; the protein shown is translated from the DNA. This rearrangement joins TRDV1 to TRDJ2, with 12 positions matching TRDD3. The CDR3 consists of 23 residues. The germline V gene encodes CDR1 TSWWSYY and CDR2 QGS. The CDR3 nucleotides are TGTGCTCATGGGGCCTTCAAACCTACACTGGGGGATACCCCTCCCCTCCTAACAGCACAACTCTTCTTT. Translation: CAHGAFKPTLGDTPPLLTAQLFF.

Concerning this clone: This DNA's translation and the protein TCRdb lists, from a much larger clone, do not match at residue 8, likely due to a read error; the protein shown is translated from the DNA. The chain employs TRAV14/DV4 and TRDJ1; D ambiguous. TCRdb offers no J gene call, so here the DNA was matched to germline to obtain one. Trimming cost V 2 bases and J 3 bases, with 7 bases left between them. CDR3 length: 13 amino acids. The germline gives CDR1 TSDPSYG, CDR2 QGSYDQQN (reference sequence). CDR3 in amino acids: CAMREPKPDKLIF. Here the CDR3 DNA reads TGTGCAATGAGAGAGCCCAAACCCGATAAACTCATCTTT.

About this clone: TCRdb assigns this DNA the protein of a much larger clone, which departs from its translation at residue 18; this likely reflects a read error, and the protein shown comes from translating the DNA. This chain connects TRDV1 to TRDJ1; D is perhaps TRDD3 (5 bases). The CDR3 runs 27 residues. CDR1 and CDR2 (germline): TSWWSYY, QGS. V was shortened by 1 base and J by 0 bases, with 45 bases between the two germline ends. The DNA of the CDR3 is TGTGCTCTTGGGGAACCTTACCTCCCTCGTTGCTACAGCGGGATCTGTACTAGGGACACTAACACCGATAAACTCATCTTT. Translation gives CALGEPYLPRCYSGICTRDTNTDKLIF.

This clone was detected many times. This likely came from a read error, as a far larger clone is one base away. This sample also contains other DNA sequences that code for the same CDR3. The rearrangement links TRDV3 to TRDJ1, with a tentative D call TRDD2 (5 bases). The CDR3 covers 17 residues. Germline V gene sequence: CDR1 TVYSNPD, CDR2 GDNSRS (reference sequence). The germline V and J ends were trimmed by 4 bases and 0 bases, with 24 bases remaining between them. The CDR3 region has the DNA TGTGCCTCACGCCGTATGTCCGCCTACCTATACACCGATAAACTCATCTTT. It is translated as CASRRMSAYLYTDKLIF.

Details on this clone: The TCRdb record carries a much larger clone's protein, which differs from this DNA's translation at residue 18; a read error is the likely cause, and the protein listed here is the DNA translation. This chain joins TRDV1 and TRDJ1; possibly TRDD2 or TRDD3 for D (7 bases each). Germline matching of the DNA provided the J gene here, since TCRdb leaves it blank. CDR1 and CDR2 (germline): TSWWSYY, QGS. The CDR3 has 21 amino acids. This chain's CDR3 is CALGDRTKFLRPGYSPDRLIF. Here the CDR3 DNA reads TGTGCTCTTGGGGACCGTACTAAATTCCTACGTCCGGGATACAGTCCCGATAGACTCATCTTT.

This clone has a count of ten or more. The genes are TRAV36/DV7 and TRDJ1, with 9 bases identical to TRDD3. The germline gives CDR1 VTNFRS, CDR2 LTSSGIE (reference sequence). V was clipped by 3 bases and J by 0 bases; unmatched bases: 27. The CDR3 runs 22 residues. The CDR3 region is CAVGGDLPRIYWGTLYTDKLIF. Here the CDR3 DNA reads TGTGCTGTGGGGGGGGACCTTCCCAGAATTTACTGGGGGACACTCTACACCGATAAACTCATCTTT.

This clone appeared a few times. A far larger clone is a single base away, which makes a read error likely. This sample also contains other DNA sequences that code for the same CDR3. The rearrangement links TRDV1 to TRDJ1; D possibly corresponds to TRDD3 (5 bases). The V gene's germline CDR1 is TSWWSYY and CDR2 QGS. Between the trimmed V and J ends, which lost 3 bases and 2 bases, there was a span of 25 bases. The CDR3 loop spans 19 amino acids. The CDR3 here is CALGEHSLFWDWRTDKLIF. The CDR3 nucleotides read TGTGCTCTTGGGGAGCATTCCCTTTTTTGGGACTGGCGAACCGATAAACTCATCTTT.

In its sample, this clone was seen many times. For this DNA, TCRdb reports the protein of a much larger clone, which diverges at residue 15, most likely from a read error; the protein presented here is translated directly from the DNA. This rearrangement joins TRDV1 to TRDJ1, with 11 positions matching TRDD3. The CDR3 contains 21 residues. V gave up 2 bases and J gave up 3 bases; unmatched junction bases: 20. Germline CDR1 reads TSWWSYY; CDR2 reads QGS. The CDR3 reads CALGEFPFLHLGDTMADKLIF. The CDR3, as DNA: TGTGCTCTTGGGGAATTCCCGTTCCTCCATCTGGGGGATACCATGGCCGATAAACTCATCTTT.